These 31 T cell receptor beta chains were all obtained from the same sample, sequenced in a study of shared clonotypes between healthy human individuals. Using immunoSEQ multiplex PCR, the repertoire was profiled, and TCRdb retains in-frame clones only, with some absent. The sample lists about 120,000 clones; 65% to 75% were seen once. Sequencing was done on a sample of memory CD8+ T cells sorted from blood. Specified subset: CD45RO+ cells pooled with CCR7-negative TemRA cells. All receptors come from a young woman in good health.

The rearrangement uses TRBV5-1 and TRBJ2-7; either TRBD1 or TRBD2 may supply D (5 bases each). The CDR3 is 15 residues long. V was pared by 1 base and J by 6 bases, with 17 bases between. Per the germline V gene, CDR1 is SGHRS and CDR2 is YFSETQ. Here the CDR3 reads CASSLSQGEGLEQYF. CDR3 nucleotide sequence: TGCGCCAGCAGCTTGAGTCAGGGCGAAGGACTCGAGCAGTACTTC.

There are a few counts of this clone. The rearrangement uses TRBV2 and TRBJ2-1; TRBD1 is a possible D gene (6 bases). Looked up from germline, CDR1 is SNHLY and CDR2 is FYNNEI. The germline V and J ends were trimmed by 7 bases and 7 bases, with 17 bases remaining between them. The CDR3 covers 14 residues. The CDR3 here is CASTTGFRWNEQFF. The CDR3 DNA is TGTGCCAGCACAACAGGGTTCCGATGGAATGAGCAGTTCTTC. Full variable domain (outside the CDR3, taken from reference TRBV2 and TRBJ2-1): EPEVTQTPSHQVTQMGQEVILRCVPISNHLYFYWYRQILGQKVEFLVSFYNNEISEKSEIFDDQFSVERPDGSNFTLKIRSTKLEDSAMYFCASTTGFRWNEQFFGPGTRLTVL.

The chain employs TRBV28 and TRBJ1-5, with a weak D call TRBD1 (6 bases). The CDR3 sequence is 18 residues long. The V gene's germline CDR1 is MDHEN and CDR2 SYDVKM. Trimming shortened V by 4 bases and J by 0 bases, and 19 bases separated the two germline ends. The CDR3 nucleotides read TGTGCCAGCAGTTCCCTCGTCGGACAGACTTATAGCAATCAGCCCCAGCATTTT. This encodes CASSSLVGQTYSNQPQHF.

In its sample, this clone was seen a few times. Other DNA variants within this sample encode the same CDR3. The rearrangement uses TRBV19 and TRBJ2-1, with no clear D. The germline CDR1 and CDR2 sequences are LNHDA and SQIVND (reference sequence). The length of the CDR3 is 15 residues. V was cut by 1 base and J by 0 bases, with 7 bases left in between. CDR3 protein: CASSIAESSYNEQFF. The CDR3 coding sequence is TGTGCCAGTAGTATAGCGGAGAGCTCCTACAATGAGCAGTTCTTC.

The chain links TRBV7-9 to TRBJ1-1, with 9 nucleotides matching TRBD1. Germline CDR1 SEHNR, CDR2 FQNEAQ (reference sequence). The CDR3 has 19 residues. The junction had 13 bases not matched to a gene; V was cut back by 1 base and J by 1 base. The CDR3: CASSLGNFGRGQGNTEAFF. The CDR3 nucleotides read TGTGCCAGCAGCTTAGGGAACTTCGGTAGGGGACAGGGGAACACTGAAGCTTTCTTT. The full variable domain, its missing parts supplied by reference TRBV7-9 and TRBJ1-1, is DTGVSQNPRHKITKRGQNVTFRCDPISEHNRLYWYRQTLGQGPEFLTYFQNEAQLEKSRLLSDRFSAERPKGSFSTLEIQRTEQGDSAMYLCASSLGNFGRGQGNTEAFFGQGTRLTVV.

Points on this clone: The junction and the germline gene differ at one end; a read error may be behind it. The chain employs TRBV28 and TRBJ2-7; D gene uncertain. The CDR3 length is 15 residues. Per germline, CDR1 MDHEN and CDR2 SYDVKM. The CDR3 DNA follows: TGTGCCAGCACCCAGGACGGAGCGAGGATGTACGAGCAGGACTTC. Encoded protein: CASTQDGARMYEQDF.

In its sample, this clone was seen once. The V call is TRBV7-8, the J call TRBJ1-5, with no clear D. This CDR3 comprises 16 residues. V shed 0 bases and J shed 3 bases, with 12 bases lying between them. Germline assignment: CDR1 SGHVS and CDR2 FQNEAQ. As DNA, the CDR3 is TGTGCCAGCAGCTTAGCGCCCGGACGCAACAATCAGCCCCAGCATTTT. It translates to CASSLAPGRNNQPQHF.

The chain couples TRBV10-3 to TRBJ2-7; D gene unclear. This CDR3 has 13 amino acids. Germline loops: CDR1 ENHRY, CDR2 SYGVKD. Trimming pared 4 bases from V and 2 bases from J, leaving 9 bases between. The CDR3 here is CAISGEEPYEQYF. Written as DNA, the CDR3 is TGTGCCATCAGTGGCGAAGAACCCTACGAGCAGTACTTC.

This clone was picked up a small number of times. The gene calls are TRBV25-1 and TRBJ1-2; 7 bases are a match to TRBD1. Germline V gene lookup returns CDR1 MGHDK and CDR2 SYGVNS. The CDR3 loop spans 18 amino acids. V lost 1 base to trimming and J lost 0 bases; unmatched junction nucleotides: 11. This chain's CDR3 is CASSESRTGILSNYGYTF. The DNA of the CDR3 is TGTGCCAGCAGTGAATCCCGGACAGGAATCCTTTCTAACTATGGCTACACCTTC.

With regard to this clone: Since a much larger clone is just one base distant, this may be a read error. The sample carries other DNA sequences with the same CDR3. CDR3 bases: TGTGCCAGTAGTATCTCCCTTGGCAGCTACGAGCAATACTTC. Protein product: CASSISLGSYEQYF. The V and J genes are TRBV19 and TRBJ2-7; no firm D call. Germline V gene data show CDR1 as LNHDA and CDR2 as SQIVND (reference sequence). The CDR3 totals 14 residues.

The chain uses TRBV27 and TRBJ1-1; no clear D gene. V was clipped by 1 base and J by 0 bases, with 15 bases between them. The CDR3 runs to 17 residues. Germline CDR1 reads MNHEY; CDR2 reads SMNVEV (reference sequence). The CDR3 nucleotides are TGTGCCAGCAGTTTATGGCAGATACACTTAATGAACACTGAAGCTTTCTTT. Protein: CASSLWQIHLMNTEAFF.

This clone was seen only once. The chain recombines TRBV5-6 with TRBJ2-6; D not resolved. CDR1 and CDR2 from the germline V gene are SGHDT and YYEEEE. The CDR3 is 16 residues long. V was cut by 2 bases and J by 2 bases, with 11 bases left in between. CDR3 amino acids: CASSFPSSTGANVLTF. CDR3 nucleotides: TGTGCCAGCAGCTTTCCTTCCAGCACTGGGGCCAACGTCCTGACTTTC.

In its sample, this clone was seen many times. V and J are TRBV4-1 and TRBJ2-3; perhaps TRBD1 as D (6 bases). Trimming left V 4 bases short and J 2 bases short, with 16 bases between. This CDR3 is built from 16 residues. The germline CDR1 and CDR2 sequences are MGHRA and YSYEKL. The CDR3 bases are TGCGCCAGCAGCCTCTCCGGACAGACTCTCACAGATACGCAGTATTTT. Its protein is CASSLSGQTLTDTQYF.

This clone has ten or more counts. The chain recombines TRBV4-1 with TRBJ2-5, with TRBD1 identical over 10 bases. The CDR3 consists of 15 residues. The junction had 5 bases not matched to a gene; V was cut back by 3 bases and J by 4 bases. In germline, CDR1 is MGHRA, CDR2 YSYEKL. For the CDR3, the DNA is TGCGCCAGCAGCCAGGAGGGACAGGGGAGAGAGACCCAGTACTTC. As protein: CASSQEGQGRETQYF.

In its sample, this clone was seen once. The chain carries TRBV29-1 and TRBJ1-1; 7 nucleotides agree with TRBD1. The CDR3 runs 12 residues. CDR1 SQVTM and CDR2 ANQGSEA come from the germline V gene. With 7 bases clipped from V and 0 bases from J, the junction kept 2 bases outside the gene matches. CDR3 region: CSGDSLNTEAFF. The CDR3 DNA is TGCAGCGGGGACAGCTTGAACACTGAAGCTTTCTTT.

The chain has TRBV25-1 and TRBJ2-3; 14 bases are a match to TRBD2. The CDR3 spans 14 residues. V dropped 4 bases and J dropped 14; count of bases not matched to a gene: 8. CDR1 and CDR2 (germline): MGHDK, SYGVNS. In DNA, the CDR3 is TGTGCCAGCAGTGGTATTGGGGGACTAGCGGGAGTGTATTTT. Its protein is CASSGIGGLAGVYF.

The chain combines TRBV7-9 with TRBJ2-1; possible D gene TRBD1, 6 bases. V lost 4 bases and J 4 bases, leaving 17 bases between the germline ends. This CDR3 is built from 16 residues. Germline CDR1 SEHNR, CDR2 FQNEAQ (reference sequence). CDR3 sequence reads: CASSSRGRQEYNEQFF. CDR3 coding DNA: TGTGCCAGCAGCTCTAGGGGAAGACAGGAATACAATGAGCAGTTCTTC. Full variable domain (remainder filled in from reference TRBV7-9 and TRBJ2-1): DTGVSQNPRHKITKRGQNVTFRCDPISEHNRLYWYRQTLGQGPEFLTYFQNEAQLEKSRLLSDRFSAERPKGSFSTLEIQRTEQGDSAMYLCASSSRGRQEYNEQFFGPGTRLTVL.

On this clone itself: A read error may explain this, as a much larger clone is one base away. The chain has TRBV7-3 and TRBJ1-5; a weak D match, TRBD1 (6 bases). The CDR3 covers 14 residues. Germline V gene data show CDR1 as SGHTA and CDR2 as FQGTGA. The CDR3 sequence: CASSQVADRQPQHF. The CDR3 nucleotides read TGCGCCAGCAGCCAAGTAGCGGACAGACAGCCCCAGCATTTT. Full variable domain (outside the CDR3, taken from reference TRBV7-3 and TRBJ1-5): GAGVSQTPSNKVTEKGKYVELRCDPISGHTALYWYRQSLGQGPEFLIYFQGTGAADDSGLPNDRFFAVRPEGSVSTLKIQRTERGDSAVYLCASSQVADRQPQHFGDGTRLSIL.

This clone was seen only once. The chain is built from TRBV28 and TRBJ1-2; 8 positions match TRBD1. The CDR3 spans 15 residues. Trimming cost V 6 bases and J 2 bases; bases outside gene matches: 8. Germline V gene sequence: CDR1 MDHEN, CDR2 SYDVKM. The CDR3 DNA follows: TGTGCCAGCAGGAAAGCTGGACAGGGAAACTATGGCTACACCTTC. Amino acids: CASRKAGQGNYGYTF.

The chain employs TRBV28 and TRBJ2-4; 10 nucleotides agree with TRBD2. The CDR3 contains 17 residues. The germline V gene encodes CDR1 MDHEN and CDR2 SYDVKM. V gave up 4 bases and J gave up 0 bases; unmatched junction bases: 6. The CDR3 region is CASSSPLAGVAKNIQYF. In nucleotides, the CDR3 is TGTGCCAGCAGTTCTCCGCTAGCGGGAGTAGCCAAAAACATTCAGTACTTC.

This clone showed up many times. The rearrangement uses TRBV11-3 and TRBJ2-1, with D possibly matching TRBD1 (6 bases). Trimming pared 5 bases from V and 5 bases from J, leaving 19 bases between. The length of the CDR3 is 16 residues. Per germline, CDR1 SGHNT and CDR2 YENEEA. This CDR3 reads CASSTLPGQPNNEQFF. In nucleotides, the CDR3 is TGTGCCAGCAGCACCCTCCCGGGACAACCTAACAATGAGCAGTTCTTC.

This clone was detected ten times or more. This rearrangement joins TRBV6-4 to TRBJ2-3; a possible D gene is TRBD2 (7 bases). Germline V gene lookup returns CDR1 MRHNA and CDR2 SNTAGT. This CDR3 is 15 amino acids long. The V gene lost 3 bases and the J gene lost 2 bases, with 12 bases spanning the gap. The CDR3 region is CASSEGGGDTDTQYF. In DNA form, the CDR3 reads TGTGCCAGCAGTGAAGGGGGAGGGGACACAGATACGCAGTATTTT.

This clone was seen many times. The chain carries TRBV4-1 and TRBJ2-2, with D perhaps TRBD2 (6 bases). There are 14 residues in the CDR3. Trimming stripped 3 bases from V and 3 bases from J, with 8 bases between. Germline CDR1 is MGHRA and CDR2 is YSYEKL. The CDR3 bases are TGCGCCAGCAGCCAGGGGGAGGACACCGGGGAGCTGTTTTTT. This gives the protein CASSQGEDTGELFF.

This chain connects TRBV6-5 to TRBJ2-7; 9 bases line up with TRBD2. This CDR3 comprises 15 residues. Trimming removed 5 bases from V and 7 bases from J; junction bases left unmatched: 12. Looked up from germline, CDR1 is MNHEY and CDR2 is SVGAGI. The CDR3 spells CASSTRGSGSREQYF. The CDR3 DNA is TGTGCCAGCAGTACTCGTGGTAGCGGGAGTCGAGAGCAGTACTTC.

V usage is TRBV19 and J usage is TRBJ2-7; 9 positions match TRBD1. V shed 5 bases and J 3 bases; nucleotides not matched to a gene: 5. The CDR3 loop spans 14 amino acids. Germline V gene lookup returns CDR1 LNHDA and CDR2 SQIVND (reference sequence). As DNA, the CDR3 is TGTGCCAGTAGTTCATGGACAGGGGACTACGAGCAGTACTTC. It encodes CASSSWTGDYEQYF. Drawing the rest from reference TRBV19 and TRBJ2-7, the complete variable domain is DGGITQSPKYLFRKEGQNVTLSCEQNLNHDAMYWYRQDPGQGLRLIYYSQIVNDFQKGDIAEGYSVSREKKESFPLTVTSAQKNPTAFYLCASSSWTGDYEQYFGPGTRLTVT.

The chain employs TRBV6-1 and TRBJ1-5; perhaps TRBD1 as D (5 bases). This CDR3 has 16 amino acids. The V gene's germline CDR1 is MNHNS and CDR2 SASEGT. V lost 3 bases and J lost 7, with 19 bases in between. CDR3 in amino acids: CASSDPSRAPKQPQHF. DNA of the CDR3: TGTGCCAGCAGTGACCCCAGCAGGGCCCCCAAACAGCCCCAGCATTTT.

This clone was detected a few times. The chain's CDR3 is CASSQIGTGDYEQYF. The CDR3 DNA is TGTGCCAGCAGCCAAATCGGGACAGGGGACTACGAGCAGTACTTC. The chain employs TRBV6-5 and TRBJ2-7, with 10 bases aligning to TRBD1. The V segment lost 6 bases and the J segment 3 bases; nucleotides outside the gene matches: 8. The CDR3 length is 15 residues. Germline CDR1 is MNHEY and CDR2 is SVGAGI.

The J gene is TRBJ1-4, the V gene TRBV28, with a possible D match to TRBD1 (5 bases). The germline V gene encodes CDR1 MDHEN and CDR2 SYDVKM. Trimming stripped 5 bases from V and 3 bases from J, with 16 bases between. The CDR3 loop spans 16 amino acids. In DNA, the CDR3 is TGTGCCAGCAGTCGACAGCATATTGCAGCTAATGAAAAACTGTTTTTT. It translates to CASSRQHIAANEKLFF.

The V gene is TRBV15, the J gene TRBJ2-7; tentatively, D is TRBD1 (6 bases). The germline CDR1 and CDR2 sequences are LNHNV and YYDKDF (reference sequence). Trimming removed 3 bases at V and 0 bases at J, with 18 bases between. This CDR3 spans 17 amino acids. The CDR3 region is CATSSSGQQSPSYEQYF. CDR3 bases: TGTGCCACCAGCAGCTCCGGACAGCAGTCTCCCTCCTACGAGCAGTACTTC.

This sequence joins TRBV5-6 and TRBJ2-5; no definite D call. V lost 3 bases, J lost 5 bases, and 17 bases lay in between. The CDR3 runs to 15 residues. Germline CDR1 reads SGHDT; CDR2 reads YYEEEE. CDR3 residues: CASSYQRRSRETQYF. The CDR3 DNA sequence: TGTGCCAGCAGCTACCAAAGAAGGTCACGGGAGACCCAGTACTTC. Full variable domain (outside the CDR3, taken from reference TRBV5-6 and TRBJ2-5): DAGVTQSPTHLIKTRGQQVTLRCSPKSGHDTVSWYQQALGQGPQFIFQYYEEEERQRGNFPDRFSGHQFPNYSSELNVNALLLGDSALYLCASSYQRRSRETQYFGPGTRLLVL.

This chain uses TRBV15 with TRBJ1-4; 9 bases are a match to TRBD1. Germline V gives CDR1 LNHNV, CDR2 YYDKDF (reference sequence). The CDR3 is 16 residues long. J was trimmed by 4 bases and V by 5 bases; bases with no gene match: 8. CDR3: CATSPQKGQGNEKLFF. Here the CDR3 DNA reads TGTGCCACCAGCCCCCAAAAGGGACAGGGTAATGAAAAACTGTTTTTT.